A single sample is the source of the 5 T cell receptor beta chains below, sequenced in a study of blood T cell repertoires in COVID-19. Profiling relied on immunoSEQ multiplex PCR, and the TCRdb table lists in-frame clones only, not all of them. The sample lists around 200,000 clones, over 70% seen once, with around 5.1% in the top ten. Specimen: peripheral blood. These receptors all stem from a woman aged 70-85 years with acute or convalescent COVID-19.

The J gene is TRBJ2-7, the V gene TRBV6-2 or TRBV6-3; the match to TRBD2 covers 11 bases. The length of the CDR3 is 16 residues. Trimming cost V 4 bases and J 2 bases; bases outside gene matches: 7. CDR1 is MNHEY, CDR2 SVGEGT, per germline. The DNA of the CDR3 is TGTGCCAGCAGTTTCGCTAGCGGGAGGCCGCCCTACGAGCAGTACTTC. Amino acids: CASSFASGRPPYEQYF.

The chain links TRBV13 to TRBJ2-7, with D possibly TRBD1 on 6 matching bases. This CDR3 is built from 15 residues. CDR1 and CDR2 from the germline V gene are PRHDT and FYEKMQ (reference sequence). Between the trimmed V and J ends, which lost 0 bases and 3 bases, there was a span of 12 bases. The CDR3 region has the DNA TGTGCCAGCAGCTTAGGGCTCTCAGGGGACTACGAGCAGTACTTC. Its translation: CASSLGLSGDYEQYF.

CDR3 loop: CASSPLEASSGNTIYF. In DNA form, the CDR3 reads TGTGCCAGCTCACCCCTCGAAGCGAGCTCTGGAAACACCATATATTTT. The chain joins TRBV18 to TRBJ1-3; no clear D gene. In germline, CDR1 is KGHSH, CDR2 LQKENI. This CDR3 is built from 16 residues. V shed 3 bases and J shed 0 bases, with 12 bases lying between them. The complete variable domain, with remaining parts taken from reference TRBV18 and TRBJ1-3, reads NAGVMQNPRHLVRRRGQEARLRCSPMKGHSHVYWYRQLPEEGLKFMVYLQKENIIDESGMPKERFSAEFPKEGPSILRIQQVVRGDSAAYFCASSPLEASSGNTIYFGEGSWLTVV.

This rearrangement joins TRBV5-4 to TRBJ2-3, with 10 bases lining up with TRBD2. V was pared by 4 bases and J by 1 base, with 3 bases of the junction left unmatched. The CDR3 is 15 amino acids. Per the germline V gene, CDR1 is SGHNT and CDR2 is YYREEE (reference sequence). The CDR3 region is CASSPLAGGTDTQYF. Written as DNA, the CDR3 is TGTGCCAGCAGCCCGCTAGCGGGAGGCACAGATACGCAGTATTTT.

The chain carries TRBV28 and TRBJ2-5; 10 nucleotides match TRBD1. Germline trimming cut 5 bases from V and 5 bases from J; bases unmatched to any gene: 8. The CDR3 is 15 residues long. Germline V gene data show CDR1 as MDHEN and CDR2 as SYDVKM. In DNA, the CDR3 is TGTGCCAGCAGTGGGGGGACAGGGGAGCGGGAGACCCAGTACTTC. This encodes CASSGGTGERETQYF.